These 20 T cell receptor beta chains were sequenced from one sample in a study of a mutant IDH1 vaccine in newly diagnosed glioma. The table came from immunoSEQ multiplex PCR; TCRdb's copy has only in-frame clones and leaves some out. Here the sample spans about 32,000 clones, 70% to 85% being singletons. No antigen has been assigned to these receptors. The time point: week 35, safety follow-up. The study gave 300 ug of mutant IDH1 20-mer peptide per vaccine dose, with topical imiquimod. Specimen: PBMCs, collected from a glioma patient whose treatment included an IDH1 peptide vaccine. These TCRs come from a man aged 25 to 40 with glioma.

Remarks on this clone: In the same sample, other DNA sequences code for this CDR3. V and J are TRBV7-9 and TRBJ1-1; no clear D gene. V was trimmed by 0 bases and J by 1 base, leaving 3 bases between them. The CDR3 has 13 residues. Germline values: CDR1 SEHNR, CDR2 FQNEAQ (reference sequence). The CDR3 loop is CASSLAGNTEAFF. CDR3 DNA: TGTGCCAGCAGCTTAGCCGGGAACACTGAAGCTTTCTTT.

J is TRBJ1-6 and V is TRBV6-1; no reliable D call. Germline V gene data show CDR1 as MNHNS and CDR2 as SASEGT. The V and J ends lost 2 bases and 13 bases respectively, with 12 bases between them. The CDR3 runs to 13 residues. The CDR3 protein is CASSENVAVPLHF. CDR3 nucleotide sequence: TGTGCCAGCAGTGAAAACGTAGCGGTGCCCCTCCACTTT.

The chain carries TRBV10-3 and TRBJ2-7; D is perhaps TRBD1 (5 bases). Germline CDR1 is ENHRY and CDR2 is SYGVKD. Deletions cut 3 bases from V and 3 bases from J, with 9 bases between. The CDR3 sequence is 13 residues long. CDR3 protein: CAISERGDYEQYF. The CDR3 bases are TGTGCCATCAGTGAAAGGGGTGACTACGAGCAGTACTTC.

The rearrangement links TRBV30 to TRBJ1-3; D is uncertain. The germline V gene encodes CDR1 GTSNPN and CDR2 SVGIG (reference sequence). The length of the CDR3 is 15 residues. The V and J ends lost 4 bases and 3 bases respectively, with 16 bases between them. Here the CDR3 reads CAWTPGGFGGNTIYF. CDR3 DNA: TGTGCCTGGACCCCGGGAGGGTTTGGTGGAAACACCATATATTTT. The full variable domain, rest sourced from reference TRBV30 and TRBJ1-3, is SQTIHQWPATLVQPVGSPLSLECTVEGTSNPNLYWYRQAAGRGLQLLFYSVGIGQISSEVPQNLSASRPQDRQFILSSKKLLLSDSGFYLCAWTPGGFGGNTIYFGEGSWLTVV.

V usage is TRBV6-1 and J usage is TRBJ2-7; D unresolved. Germline CDR1 and CDR2: MNHNS and SASEGT. V was pared by 8 bases and J by 0 bases, with 11 bases between. This CDR3 contains 13 residues. CDR3 protein: CASGFAGSYEQYF. The CDR3 DNA reads as TGTGCCAGCGGATTTGCAGGCTCCTACGAGCAGTACTTC.

CDR3 amino acids: CASTKREAGANVLTF. The CDR3 DNA reads as TGTGCCAGCACAAAAAGGGAGGCTGGGGCCAACGTCCTGACTTTC. The chain has TRBV27 and TRBJ2-6; D might be TRBD2 (6 bases). Germline values: CDR1 MNHEY, CDR2 SMNVEV (reference sequence). Trimming left V 7 bases short and J 2 bases short, with 12 bases between. The CDR3 has 15 residues.

This sequence joins TRBV6-5 and TRBJ2-7; perhaps TRBD2 as D (6 bases). Germline V gene data show CDR1 as MNHEY and CDR2 as SVGAGI. CDR3 length: 15 residues. The ends were cut back, 0 bases at V and 0 bases at J, with 9 bases in the middle. CDR3 region: CASSYSGRSSYEQYF. In nucleotides, the CDR3 is TGTGCCAGCAGTTACTCGGGGAGGAGCTCCTACGAGCAGTACTTC.

The V call is TRBV7-6, the J call TRBJ1-1; no clear D. V was shortened by 1 base and J by 1 base, with 4 bases between the two germline ends. The CDR3 covers 13 residues. CDR1 and CDR2 (germline): SGHVS, FNYEAQ. The CDR3 nucleotides read TGTGCCAGCAGCTTAGGTGCGAACACTGAAGCTTTCTTT. Translating gives CASSLGANTEAFF.

The CDR3: CASSQDPAGQSGNTIYF. The CDR3 DNA follows: TGTGCCAGCAGCCAAGATCCCGCGGGACAGTCTGGAAACACCATATATTTT. The chain combines TRBV4-2 with TRBJ1-3, with 7 bases identical to TRBD1. The V and J ends lost 0 bases and 1 base, in that order; junction bases with no gene match: 6. Germline CDR1 LGHNA, CDR2 YNFKEQ. The CDR3 extends over 17 amino acids.

This clone was detected only once. This chain joins TRBV19 and TRBJ1-4; maybe TRBD1 (5 bases). CDR3 length: 15 amino acids. The germline V gene encodes CDR1 LNHDA and CDR2 SQIVND (reference sequence). Between the trimmed V and J ends, which lost 7 bases and 8 bases, there was a span of 20 bases. The DNA of the CDR3 is TGTGCCAGTATCTCCGGGACCCCATCCGGCGAAAAACTGTTTTTT. Its translation is CASISGTPSGEKLFF.

This clone was recorded a few times. The chain links TRBV10-1 to TRBJ1-1; D is perhaps TRBD1 (6 bases). The germline CDR1 and CDR2 sequences are WNHNN and SYGVQD (reference sequence). CDR3 length equals 14 residues. V lost 2 bases to trimming and J lost 7 bases, with 14 bases between them. The CDR3 DNA reads as TGCGCCAGCAGTGAGCGAACAGGGTTTGGTGAAGCTTTCTTT. It specifies CASSERTGFGEAFF.

The V call is TRBV10-1, the J call TRBJ2-7, with a weak D call TRBD2 (5 bases). This CDR3 is 14 amino acids long. CDR1 is WNHNN and CDR2 is SYGVQD in the germline V gene (reference sequence). Trimming cost V 4 bases and J 2 bases, with 12 bases left between them. CDR3 coding DNA: TGCGCCAGCAGTGCGGAGACTACGGCCTACGAGCAGTACTTC. Its translation is CASSAETTAYEQYF.

The gene calls are TRBV4-2 and TRBJ2-7, with 7 positions matching TRBD2. V gave up 0 bases and J gave up 0 bases; unmatched junction bases: 5. This CDR3 is 16 amino acids long. The germline V gene has CDR1 LGHNA and CDR2 YNFKEQ. The CDR3 region is CASSQDGTIGSYEQYF. The CDR3 DNA is TGTGCCAGCAGCCAAGATGGGACTATAGGCTCCTACGAGCAGTACTTC.

This clone was picked up a small number of times. This chain links TRBV2 with TRBJ1-4, with 7 positions matching TRBD1. The V gene end was trimmed by 6 bases and the J gene end by 2 bases; junction bases not matched to a gene: 6. Looked up from germline, CDR1 is SNHLY and CDR2 is FYNNEI. CDR3 length: 15 amino acids. Here the CDR3 DNA reads TGTGCCAGCAGCCCTACAGGGGCTACTAATGAAAAACTGTTTTTT. It encodes CASSPTGATNEKLFF.

CDR3 in amino acids: CASSRTHLASRGETYEQYF. The CDR3 DNA reads TGTGCCAGTAGCCGCACCCACTTGGCGTCTAGAGGGGAAACCTACGAGCAGTACTTC. This chain connects TRBV19 to TRBJ2-7; tentatively, D is TRBD1 or TRBD2 (5 bases each). Germline CDR1 LNHDA, CDR2 SQIVND (reference sequence). Trimming pared 6 bases from V and 2 bases from J, leaving 29 bases between. CDR3 length: 19 residues.

The chain uses TRBV5-1 and TRBJ2-1; weak D call: TRBD1 (6 bases). The CDR3 is 16 residues long. V lost 4 bases and J lost 0, with 14 bases in between. In germline, CDR1 is SGHRS, CDR2 YFSETQ. The CDR3 DNA reads TGCGCCAGCAGCACGCAGGGGTCAAGCTCCTACAATGAGCAGTTCTTC. This gives the protein CASSTQGSSSYNEQFF.

The J gene is TRBJ1-1, the V gene TRBV5-1; D ambiguous. The V gene's germline CDR1 is SGHRS and CDR2 YFSETQ. Trimming took 0 bases from V and 1 from J, leaving 10 bases between them. The CDR3 is 15 residues long. The CDR3 DNA sequence: TGCGCCAGCAGCTTGGTGGCCACTACGAACACTGAAGCTTTCTTT. It encodes CASSLVATTNTEAFF.

The V and J genes are TRBV7-9 and TRBJ1-3, with a weak D call TRBD1 (6 bases). The germline V and J ends were trimmed by 3 bases and 2 bases, with 14 bases remaining between them. The CDR3 is 16 residues long. CDR1 and CDR2 (germline): SEHNR, FQNEAQ (reference sequence). The CDR3 DNA reads TGTGCCAGCAGCTTTTCAGGGGCCTTAGCTGGAAACACCATATATTTT. Residues: CASSFSGALAGNTIYF.

The V gene is TRBV4-2, the J gene TRBJ1-2; the D gene is possibly TRBD1 (5 bases). The CDR3 is 14 amino acids. Germline V gene sequence: CDR1 LGHNA, CDR2 YNFKEQ. The ends were cut back, 4 bases at V and 8 bases at J, with 17 bases in the middle. The CDR3 nucleotides are TGTGCCAGCAGCCCAGAGGGGTTAGAGAAGGGCTACACCTTC. Its translation: CASSPEGLEKGYTF.

This chain joins TRBV6-5 and TRBJ2-7, with D unresolved. The CDR3 totals 13 residues. Germline assignment: CDR1 MNHEY and CDR2 SVGAGI. V was shortened by 2 bases and J by 3 bases, with 8 bases between the two germline ends. The CDR3 nucleotides are TGTGCCAGCAGTTACCAGCGCCGCTACGAGCAGTACTTC. Its translation is CASSYQRRYEQYF.